Below, 10 T cell receptor beta chains from the same sample are listed, as sequenced in a study of blood T cell repertoires in COVID-19. Method: immunoSEQ multiplex PCR; TCRdb's copy keeps in-frame clones and lacks some. The table lists about 140,000 clones, around three quarters of them singletons. The source material was peripheral blood. The receptors stem from a man aged 50-60 years with acute or convalescent COVID-19.

The chain joins TRBV19 to TRBJ1-1, with D uncertain. V shed 7 bases and J shed 5 bases, with 14 bases lying between them. The CDR3 is 13 residues long. CDR1 is LNHDA and CDR2 is SQIVND in the germline V gene (reference sequence). DNA for the CDR3: TGTGCCAGTACCAGGACCCGGGGTACTGAAGCTTTCTTT. Amino acids: CASTRTRGTEAFF.

V gene TRBV30 combines with J gene TRBJ1-1; D unclear. V was cut by 3 bases and J by 1 base, with 9 bases left in between. The CDR3 runs to 13 residues. Germline V CDR1 and CDR2: GTSNPN, SVGIG (reference sequence). The CDR3 spells CAWSITSNTEAFF. DNA of the CDR3: TGTGCCTGGAGCATTACATCGAACACTGAAGCTTTCTTT. Full variable domain (rest looked up from reference TRBV30 and TRBJ1-1): SQTIHQWPATLVQPVGSPLSLECTVEGTSNPNLYWYRQAAGRGLQLLFYSVGIGQISSEVPQNLSASRPQDRQFILSSKKLLLSDSGFYLCAWSITSNTEAFFGQGTRLTVV.

The chain joins TRBV6-1 to TRBJ2-7, with D possibly being TRBD1 (6 bases). The CDR3 totals 14 residues. Trimming took 3 bases from V and 2 from J, leaving 11 bases between them. The germline V gene encodes CDR1 MNHNS and CDR2 SASEGT. CDR3 DNA: TGTGCCAGCAGTGAGGGGGCAGCCCCCTACGAGCAGTACTTC. The encoded protein is CASSEGAAPYEQYF.

The chain couples TRBV6-4 to TRBJ1-1; D call uncertain. The CDR3 spans 13 residues. V lost 6 bases and J 1 base, leaving 9 bases between the germline ends. Germline CDR1 MRHNA, CDR2 SNTAGT. In nucleotides, the CDR3 is TGTGCCAGCAGCCAAGACTGGAACACTGAAGCTTTCTTT. Its protein product is CASSQDWNTEAFF.

CDR3: CTSSHPDRDNQPQHF. In nucleotides, the CDR3 is TGCACCAGCAGCCATCCAGACAGAGACAATCAGCCCCAGCATTTT. V usage is TRBV1 and J usage is TRBJ1-5; the table assigns TRBD1, which was not confirmed against the DNA. TRBV1 is given as a pseudogene. This CDR3 is 15 amino acids long.

The chain recombines TRBV5-4 with TRBJ2-3; the match to TRBD1 covers 7 bases. J gave up 3 bases and V 1 base, and 2 bases lay outside the gene matches. The CDR3 is 14 residues long. Germline CDR1 is SGHNT and CDR2 is YYREEE (reference sequence). The CDR3 loop reads CASSLYRGTDTQYF. The CDR3 bases are TGTGCCAGCAGCTTGTACAGGGGAACAGATACGCAGTATTTT.

The chain employs TRBV11-2 and TRBJ2-2, with 9 bases fitting TRBD1. Germline lookup yields CDR1 SGHAT and CDR2 FQNNGV. V lost 4 bases to trimming and J lost 1 base; unmatched junction nucleotides: 4. The CDR3 is made up of 16 amino acids. CDR3 loop: CASSSSGQGNTGELFF. As DNA, the CDR3 is TGTGCCAGCAGCTCCTCGGGACAGGGGAACACCGGGGAGCTGTTTTTT.

CDR3 nucleotide sequence: TGTGCCAGCAGAGCGGGGGGAGGCACAGATACGCAGTATTTT. This encodes CASRAGGGTDTQYF. The rearrangement links TRBV6-6 to TRBJ2-3, with 9 bases that match TRBD2. This CDR3 has 14 amino acids. J gave up 1 base and V 6 bases, and 2 bases lay outside the gene matches. Per germline, CDR1 MNHNY and CDR2 SVGAGI (reference sequence).

V usage is TRBV7-8 and J usage is TRBJ2-3; 7 positions agree with TRBD2. J gave up 1 base and V 1 base, and 11 bases lay outside the gene matches. The length of the CDR3 is 18 residues. Germline CDR1 SGHVS, CDR2 FQNEAQ. The CDR3 is CASSLDSGLARGTDTQYF. CDR3 in DNA: TGTGCCAGCAGCTTAGATAGCGGGCTAGCGAGGGGCACAGATACGCAGTATTTT. Complete variable domain (other parts from reference TRBV7-8 and TRBJ2-3): GAGVSQSPRYKVAKRGQDVALRCDPISGHVSLFWYQQALGQGPEFLTYFQNEAQLDKSGLPSDRFFAERPEGSVSTLKIQRTQQEDSAVYLCASSLDSGLARGTDTQYFGPGTRLTVL.

The V call is TRBV5-1, the J call TRBJ1-5; the match to TRBD1 covers 8 bases. CDR1 and CDR2 from the germline V gene are SGHRS and YFSETQ. The CDR3 runs to 15 residues. Losses at the gene ends were 4 bases for V and 3 bases for J; bases not matched to a gene: 6. Here the CDR3 DNA reads TGCGCCAGCAGCCCGACAGGGGACTACAATCAGCCCCAGCATTTT. Translation gives CASSPTGDYNQPQHF.